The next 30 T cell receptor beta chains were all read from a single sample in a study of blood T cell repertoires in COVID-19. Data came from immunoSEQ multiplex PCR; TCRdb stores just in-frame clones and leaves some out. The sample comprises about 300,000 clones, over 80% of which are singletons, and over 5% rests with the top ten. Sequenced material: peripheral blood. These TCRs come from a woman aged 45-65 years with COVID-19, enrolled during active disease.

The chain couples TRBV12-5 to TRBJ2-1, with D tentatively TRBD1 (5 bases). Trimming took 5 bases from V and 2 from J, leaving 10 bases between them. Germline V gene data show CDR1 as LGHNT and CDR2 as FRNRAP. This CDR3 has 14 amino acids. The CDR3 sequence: CASGQGTTYNEQFF. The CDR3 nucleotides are TGTGCTAGTGGTCAGGGTACTACCTACAATGAGCAGTTCTTC. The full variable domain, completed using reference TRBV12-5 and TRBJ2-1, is DARVTQTPRHKVTEMGQEVTMRCQPILGHNTVFWYRQTMMQGLELLAYFRNRAPLDDSGMPKDRFSAEMPDATLATLKIQPSEPRDSAVYFCASGQGTTYNEQFFGPGTRLTVL.

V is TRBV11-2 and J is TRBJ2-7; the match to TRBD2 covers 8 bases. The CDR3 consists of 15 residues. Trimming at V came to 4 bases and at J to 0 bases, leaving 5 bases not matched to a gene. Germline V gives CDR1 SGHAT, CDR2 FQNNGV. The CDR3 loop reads CASSYSGGSSYEQYF. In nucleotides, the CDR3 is TGTGCCAGCAGCTACAGCGGGGGTAGCTCCTACGAGCAGTACTTC.

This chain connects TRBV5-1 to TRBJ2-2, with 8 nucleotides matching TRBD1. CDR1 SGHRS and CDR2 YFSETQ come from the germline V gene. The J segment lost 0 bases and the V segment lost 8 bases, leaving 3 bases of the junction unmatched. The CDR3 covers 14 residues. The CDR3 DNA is TGCGCCAGTCACAGGGGGTCGAACACCGGGGAGCTGTTTTTT. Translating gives CASHRGSNTGELFF.

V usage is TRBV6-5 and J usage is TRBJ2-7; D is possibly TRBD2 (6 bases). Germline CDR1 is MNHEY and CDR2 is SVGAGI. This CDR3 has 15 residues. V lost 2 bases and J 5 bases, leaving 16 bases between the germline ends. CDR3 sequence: CASSYAGSSVHEQYF. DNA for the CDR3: TGTGCCAGCAGTTACGCCGGCTCTAGCGTCCACGAGCAGTACTTC.

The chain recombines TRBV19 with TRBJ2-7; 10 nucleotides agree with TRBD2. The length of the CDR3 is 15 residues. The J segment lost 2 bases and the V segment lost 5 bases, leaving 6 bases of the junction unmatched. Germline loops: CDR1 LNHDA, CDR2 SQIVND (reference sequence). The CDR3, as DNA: TGTGCCAGTAGTCGCCTACTAGCGGGACCCTACGAGCAGTACTTC. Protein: CASSRLLAGPYEQYF.

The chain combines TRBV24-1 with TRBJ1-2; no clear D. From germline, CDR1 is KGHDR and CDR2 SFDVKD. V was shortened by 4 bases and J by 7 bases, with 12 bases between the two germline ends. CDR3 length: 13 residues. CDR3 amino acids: CATSDRGVVGYTF. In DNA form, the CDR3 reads TGTGCCACCAGTGACCGCGGGGTGGTTGGCTACACCTTC.

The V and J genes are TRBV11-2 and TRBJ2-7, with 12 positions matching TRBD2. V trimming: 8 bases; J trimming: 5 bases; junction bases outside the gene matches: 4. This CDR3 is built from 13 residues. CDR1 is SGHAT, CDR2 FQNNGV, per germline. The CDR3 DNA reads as TGTGCCAGCGGGCGGACTAGCGGGAACGAGCAGTACTTC. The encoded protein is CASGRTSGNEQYF.

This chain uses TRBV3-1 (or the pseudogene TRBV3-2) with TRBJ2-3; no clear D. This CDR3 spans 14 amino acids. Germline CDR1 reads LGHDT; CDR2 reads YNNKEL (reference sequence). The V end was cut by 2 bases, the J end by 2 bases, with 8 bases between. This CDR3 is CASSQSPNTDTQYF. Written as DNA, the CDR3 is TGTGCCAGCAGCCAATCCCCAAACACAGATACGCAGTATTTT.

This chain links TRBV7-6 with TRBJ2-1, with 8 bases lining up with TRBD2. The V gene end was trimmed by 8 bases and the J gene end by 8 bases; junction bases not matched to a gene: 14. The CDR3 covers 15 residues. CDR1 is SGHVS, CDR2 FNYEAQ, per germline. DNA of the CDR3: TGTGCCAGCGCCAAGGGCTCGGGAGGGTCCCATGAGCAGTTCTTC. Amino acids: CASAKGSGGSHEQFF.

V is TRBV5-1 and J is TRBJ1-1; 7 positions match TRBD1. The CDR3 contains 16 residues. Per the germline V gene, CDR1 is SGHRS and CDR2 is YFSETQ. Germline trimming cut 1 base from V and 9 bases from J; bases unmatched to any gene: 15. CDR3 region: CASSLSTGALTLKAFF. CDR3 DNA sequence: TGCGCCAGCAGCTTGAGCACAGGGGCCCTCACCTTGAAAGCTTTCTTT.

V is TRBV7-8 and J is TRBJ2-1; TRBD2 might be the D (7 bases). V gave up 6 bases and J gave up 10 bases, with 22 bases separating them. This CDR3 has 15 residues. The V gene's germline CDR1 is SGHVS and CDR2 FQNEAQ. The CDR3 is CASSPNGGLGPEQFF. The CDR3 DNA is TGTGCCAGCAGTCCAAACGGGGGGCTGGGACCAGAGCAGTTCTTC.

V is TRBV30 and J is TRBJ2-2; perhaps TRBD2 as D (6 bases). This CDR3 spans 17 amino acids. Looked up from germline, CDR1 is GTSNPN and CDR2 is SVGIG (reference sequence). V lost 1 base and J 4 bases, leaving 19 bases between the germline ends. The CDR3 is CAWSERLARPPTGELFF. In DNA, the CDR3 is TGTGCCTGGAGTGAACGGCTAGCGAGACCCCCCACCGGGGAGCTGTTTTTT.

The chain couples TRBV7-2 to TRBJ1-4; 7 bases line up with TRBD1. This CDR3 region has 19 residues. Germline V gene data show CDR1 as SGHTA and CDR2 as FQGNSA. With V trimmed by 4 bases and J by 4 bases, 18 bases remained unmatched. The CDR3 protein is CASSSLGTALSRYNEKLFF. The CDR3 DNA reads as TGTGCCAGCAGCTCTCTTGGGACAGCCCTCAGCCGTTATAATGAAAAACTGTTTTTT.

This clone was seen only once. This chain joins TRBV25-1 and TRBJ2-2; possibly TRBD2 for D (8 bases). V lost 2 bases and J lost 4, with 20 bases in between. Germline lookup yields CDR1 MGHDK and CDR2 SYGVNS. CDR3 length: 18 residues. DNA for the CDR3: TGTGCCAGCAGTGAAAAGGGACTAGGGGGCGGCGCCACCGGGGAGCTGTTTTTT. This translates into CASSEKGLGGGATGELFF.

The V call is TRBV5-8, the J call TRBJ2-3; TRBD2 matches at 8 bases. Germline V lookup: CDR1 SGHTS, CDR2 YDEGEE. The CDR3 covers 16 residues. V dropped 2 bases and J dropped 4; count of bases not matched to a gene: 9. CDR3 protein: CASSFLVAGKSDTQYF. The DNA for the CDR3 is TGTGCCAGCAGCTTTCTTGTAGCGGGAAAGTCAGATACGCAGTATTTT.

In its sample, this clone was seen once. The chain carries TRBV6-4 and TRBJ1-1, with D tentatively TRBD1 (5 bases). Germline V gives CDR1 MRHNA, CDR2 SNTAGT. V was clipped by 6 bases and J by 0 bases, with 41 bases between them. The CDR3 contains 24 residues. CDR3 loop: CASRDDSLKILLFERRILNTEAFF. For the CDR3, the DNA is TGTGCCAGCAGGGACGACAGCCTTAAAATCCTCCTTTTTGAACGTCGCATTTTGAACACTGAAGCTTTCTTT.

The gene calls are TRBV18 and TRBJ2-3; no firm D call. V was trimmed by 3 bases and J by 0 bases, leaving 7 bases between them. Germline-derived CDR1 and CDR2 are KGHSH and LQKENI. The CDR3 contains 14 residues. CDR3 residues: CASSPGLSTDTQYF. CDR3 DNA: TGTGCCAGCTCACCTGGGCTTAGCACAGATACGCAGTATTTT.

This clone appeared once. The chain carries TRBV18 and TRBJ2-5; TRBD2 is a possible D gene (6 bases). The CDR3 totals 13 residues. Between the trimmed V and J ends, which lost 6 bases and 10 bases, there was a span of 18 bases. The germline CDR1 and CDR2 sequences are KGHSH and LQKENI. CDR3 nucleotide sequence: TGTGCCAGCTCGCCCGTCGGCGGGATCGGCCAGTACTTC. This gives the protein CASSPVGGIGQYF.

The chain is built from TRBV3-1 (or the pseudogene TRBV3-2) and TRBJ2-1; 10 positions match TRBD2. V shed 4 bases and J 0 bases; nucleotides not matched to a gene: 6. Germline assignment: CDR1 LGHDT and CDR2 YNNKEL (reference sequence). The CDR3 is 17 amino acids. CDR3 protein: CASSRLAGETSYNEQFF. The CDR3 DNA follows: TGTGCCAGCAGCCGGCTAGCGGGAGAAACCTCCTACAATGAGCAGTTCTTC.

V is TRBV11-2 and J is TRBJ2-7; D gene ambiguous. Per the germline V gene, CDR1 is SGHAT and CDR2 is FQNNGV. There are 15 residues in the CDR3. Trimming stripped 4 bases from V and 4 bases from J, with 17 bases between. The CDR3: CASSSTIGETYEQYF. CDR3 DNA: TGTGCCAGCAGCTCCACAATAGGAGAAACGTACGAGCAGTACTTC.

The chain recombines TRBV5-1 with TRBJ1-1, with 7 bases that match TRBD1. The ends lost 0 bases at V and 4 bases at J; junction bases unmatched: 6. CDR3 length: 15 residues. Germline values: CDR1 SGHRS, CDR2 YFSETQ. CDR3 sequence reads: CASSLGQGTGTEAFF. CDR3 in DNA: TGCGCCAGCAGCTTGGGACAGGGAACTGGCACTGAAGCTTTCTTT.

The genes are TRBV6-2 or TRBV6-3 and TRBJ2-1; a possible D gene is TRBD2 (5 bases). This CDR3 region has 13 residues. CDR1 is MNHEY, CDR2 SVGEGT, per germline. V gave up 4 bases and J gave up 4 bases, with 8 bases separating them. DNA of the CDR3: TGTGCCAGCAGTTTCGGGATATACAATGAGCAGTTCTTC. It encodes CASSFGIYNEQFF.

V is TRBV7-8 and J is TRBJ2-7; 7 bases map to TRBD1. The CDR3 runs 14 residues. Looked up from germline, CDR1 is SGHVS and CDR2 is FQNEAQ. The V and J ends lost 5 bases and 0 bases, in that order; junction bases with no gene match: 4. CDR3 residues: CASSPDRNSYEQYF. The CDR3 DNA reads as TGTGCCAGCAGCCCGGACAGGAACTCCTACGAGCAGTACTTC.

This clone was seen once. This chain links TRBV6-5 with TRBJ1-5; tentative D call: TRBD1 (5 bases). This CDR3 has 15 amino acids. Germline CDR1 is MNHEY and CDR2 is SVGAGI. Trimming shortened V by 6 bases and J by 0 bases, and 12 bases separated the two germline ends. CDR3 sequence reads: CASRDIQYSNQPQHF. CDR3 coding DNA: TGTGCCAGCAGGGACATACAATATAGCAATCAGCCCCAGCATTTT.

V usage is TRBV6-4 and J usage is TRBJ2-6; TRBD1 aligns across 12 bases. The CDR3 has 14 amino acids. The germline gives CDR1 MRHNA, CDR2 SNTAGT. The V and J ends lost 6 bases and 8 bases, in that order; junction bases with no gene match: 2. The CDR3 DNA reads TGTGCCAGCAGAGGGACAGGGGGCTCCAACGTCCTGACTTTC. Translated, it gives CASRGTGGSNVLTF.

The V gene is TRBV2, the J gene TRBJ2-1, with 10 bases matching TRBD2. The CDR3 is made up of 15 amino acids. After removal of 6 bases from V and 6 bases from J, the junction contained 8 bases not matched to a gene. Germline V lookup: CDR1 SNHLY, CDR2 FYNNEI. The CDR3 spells CASSVSGRARNEQFF. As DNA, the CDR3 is TGTGCCAGCAGCGTGAGCGGGAGGGCCCGCAATGAGCAGTTCTTC. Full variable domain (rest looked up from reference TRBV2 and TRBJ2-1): EPEVTQTPSHQVTQMGQEVILRCVPISNHLYFYWYRQILGQKVEFLVSFYNNEISEKSEIFDDQFSVERPDGSNFTLKIRSTKLEDSAMYFCASSVSGRARNEQFFGPGTRLTVL.

Here the CDR3 DNA reads TGCGCCAGCAGCTTGATCGCGGACTCCTACAATGAGCAGTTCTTC. Its protein is CASSLIADSYNEQFF. The gene calls are TRBV5-1 and TRBJ2-1; D gene uncertain. Per the germline V gene, CDR1 is SGHRS and CDR2 is YFSETQ. The V gene lost 1 base and the J gene lost 0 bases, with 8 bases spanning the gap. The CDR3 spans 15 residues.

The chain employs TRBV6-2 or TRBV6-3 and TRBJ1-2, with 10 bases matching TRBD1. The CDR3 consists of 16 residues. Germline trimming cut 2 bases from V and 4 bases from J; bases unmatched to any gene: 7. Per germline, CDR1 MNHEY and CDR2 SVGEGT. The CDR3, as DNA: TGTGCCAGCAGTTACCTCGACAGGGGGCGCGCCTATGGCTACACCTTC. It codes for CASSYLDRGRAYGYTF.

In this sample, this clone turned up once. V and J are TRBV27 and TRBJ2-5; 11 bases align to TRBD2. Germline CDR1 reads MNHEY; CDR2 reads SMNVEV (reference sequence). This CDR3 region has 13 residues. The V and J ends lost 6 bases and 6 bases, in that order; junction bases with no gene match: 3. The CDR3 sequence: CASRTSGAQTQYF. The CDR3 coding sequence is TGTGCCAGCAGGACTAGCGGGGCGCAGACCCAGTACTTC.

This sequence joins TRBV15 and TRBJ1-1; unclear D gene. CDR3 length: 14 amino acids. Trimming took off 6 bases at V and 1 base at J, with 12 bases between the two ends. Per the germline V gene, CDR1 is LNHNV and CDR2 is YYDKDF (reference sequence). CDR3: CATRQSRSNTEAFF. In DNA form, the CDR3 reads TGTGCCACCAGACAGAGCAGATCGAACACTGAAGCTTTCTTT.